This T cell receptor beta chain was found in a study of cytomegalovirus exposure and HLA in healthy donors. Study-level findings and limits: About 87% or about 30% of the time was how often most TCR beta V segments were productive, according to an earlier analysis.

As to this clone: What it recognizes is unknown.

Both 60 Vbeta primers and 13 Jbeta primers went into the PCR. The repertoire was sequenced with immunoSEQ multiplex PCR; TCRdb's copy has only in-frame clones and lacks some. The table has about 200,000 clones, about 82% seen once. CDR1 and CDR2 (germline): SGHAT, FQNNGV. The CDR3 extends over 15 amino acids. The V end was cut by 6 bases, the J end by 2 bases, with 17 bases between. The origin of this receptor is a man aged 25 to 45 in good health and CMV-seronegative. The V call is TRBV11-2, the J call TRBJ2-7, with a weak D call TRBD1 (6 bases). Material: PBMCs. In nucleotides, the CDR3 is TGTGCCAGCAGGGGGAACAGGGATTACGCCTACGAGCAGTACTTC. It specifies CASRGNRDYAYEQYF. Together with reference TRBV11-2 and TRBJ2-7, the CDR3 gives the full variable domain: EAGVAQSPRYKIIEKRQSVAFWCNPISGHATLYWYQQILGQGPKLLIQFQNNGVVDDSQLPKDRFSAERLKGVDSTLKIQPAKLEDSAVYLCASRGNRDYAYEQYFGPGTRLTVT.